This TCR beta chain was profiled in a study of blood T cell repertoires in COVID-19. Trimming took 5 bases from V and 2 from J; bases not matched to a gene: 12. Germline V gene data show CDR1 as SEHNR and CDR2 as FQNEAQ (reference sequence). The CDR3 spans 18 residues. The data were produced by immunoSEQ multiplex PCR, yet TCRdb's version contains in-frame clones alone and is incomplete. The sample holds over 200,000 clones, approximately 90% seen once. Before being deemed recovered, Cohort 3 donors had two negative PCRs, clearance, or symptom resolution. This sequence joins TRBV7-9 and TRBJ2-5; 12 bases are a match to TRBD2. The source is a man aged 30 to 45 who had recovered from COVID-19. What was sequenced was PBMCs or T cells enriched from blood (not recorded which). This chain's CDR3 is CASSPSSGGVLIQETQYF. In nucleotides, the CDR3 is TGTGCCAGCAGCCCGTCTAGCGGGGGGGTATTAATACAAGAGACCCAGTACTTC.